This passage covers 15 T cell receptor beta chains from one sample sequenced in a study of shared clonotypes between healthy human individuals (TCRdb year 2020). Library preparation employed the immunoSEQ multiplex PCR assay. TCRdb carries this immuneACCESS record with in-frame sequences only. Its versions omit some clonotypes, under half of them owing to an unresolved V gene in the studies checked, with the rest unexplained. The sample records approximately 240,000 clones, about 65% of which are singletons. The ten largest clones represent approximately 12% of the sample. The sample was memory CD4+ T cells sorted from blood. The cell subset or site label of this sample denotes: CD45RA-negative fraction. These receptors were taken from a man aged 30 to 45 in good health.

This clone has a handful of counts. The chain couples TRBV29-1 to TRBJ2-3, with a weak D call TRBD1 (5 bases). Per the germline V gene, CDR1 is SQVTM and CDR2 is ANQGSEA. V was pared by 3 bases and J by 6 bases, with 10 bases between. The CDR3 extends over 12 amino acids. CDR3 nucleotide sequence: TGCAGCGTTGATGCAGGGTGGGATACGCAGTATTTT. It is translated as CSVDAGWDTQYF.

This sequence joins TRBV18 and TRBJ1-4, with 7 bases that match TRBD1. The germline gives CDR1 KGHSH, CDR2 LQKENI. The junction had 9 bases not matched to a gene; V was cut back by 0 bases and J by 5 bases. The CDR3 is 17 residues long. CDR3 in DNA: TGTGCCAGCTCACCACCGAGGACAGGCCTACGGAATGAAAAACTGTTTTTT. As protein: CASSPPRTGLRNEKLFF.

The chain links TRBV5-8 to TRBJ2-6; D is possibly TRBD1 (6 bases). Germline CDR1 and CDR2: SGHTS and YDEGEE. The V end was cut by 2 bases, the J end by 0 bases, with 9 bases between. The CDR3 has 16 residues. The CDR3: CASSFRTASGANVLTF. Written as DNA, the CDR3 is TGTGCCAGCAGCTTTCGGACAGCCTCTGGGGCCAACGTCCTGACTTTC.

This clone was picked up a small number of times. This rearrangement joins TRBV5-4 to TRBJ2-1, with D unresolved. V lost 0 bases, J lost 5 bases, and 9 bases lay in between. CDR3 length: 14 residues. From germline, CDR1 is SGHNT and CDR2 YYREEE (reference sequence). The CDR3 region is CASSLEGSHNEQFF. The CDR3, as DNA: TGTGCCAGCAGCTTGGAGGGTTCGCACAATGAGCAGTTCTTC.

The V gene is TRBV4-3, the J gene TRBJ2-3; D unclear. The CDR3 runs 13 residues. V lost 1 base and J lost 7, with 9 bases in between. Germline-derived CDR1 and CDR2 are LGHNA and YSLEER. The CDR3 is CASSQATIYTQYF. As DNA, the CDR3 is TGCGCCAGCAGCCAAGCAACCATCTATACGCAGTATTTT.

For the CDR3, the DNA is TGCGCCAGCAGCCCTATCTGGACTAGCGGCTACGAGCAGTACTTC. Translated: CASSPIWTSGYEQYF. This chain joins TRBV5-1 and TRBJ2-7; 10 bases match TRBD2. CDR1 and CDR2 (germline): SGHRS, YFSETQ. The V and J ends lost 4 bases and 3 bases, in that order; junction bases with no gene match: 7. CDR3 size: 15 residues.

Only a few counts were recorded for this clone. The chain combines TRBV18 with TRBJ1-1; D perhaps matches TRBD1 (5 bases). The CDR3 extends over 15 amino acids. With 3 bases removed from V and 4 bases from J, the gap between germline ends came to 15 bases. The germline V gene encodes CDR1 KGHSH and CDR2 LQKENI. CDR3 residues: CASSPVKGPSTEAFF. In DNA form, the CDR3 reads TGTGCCAGCTCACCGGTCAAGGGGCCAAGCACTGAAGCTTTCTTT.

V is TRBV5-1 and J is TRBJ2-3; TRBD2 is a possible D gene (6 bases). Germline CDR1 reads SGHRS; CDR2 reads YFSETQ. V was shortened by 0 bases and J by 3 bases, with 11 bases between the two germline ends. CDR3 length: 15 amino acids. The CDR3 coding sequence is TGCGCCAGCAGCTTGGCCGTAAGCGGGACAGATACGCAGTATTTT. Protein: CASSLAVSGTDTQYF.

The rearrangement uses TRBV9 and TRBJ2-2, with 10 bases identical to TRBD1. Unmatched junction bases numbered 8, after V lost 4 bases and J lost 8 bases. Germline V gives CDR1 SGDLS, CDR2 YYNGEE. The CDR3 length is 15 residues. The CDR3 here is CASSFSTGGGGELFF. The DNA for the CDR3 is TGTGCCAGCAGCTTCTCGACAGGGGGCGGAGGGGAGCTGTTTTTT.

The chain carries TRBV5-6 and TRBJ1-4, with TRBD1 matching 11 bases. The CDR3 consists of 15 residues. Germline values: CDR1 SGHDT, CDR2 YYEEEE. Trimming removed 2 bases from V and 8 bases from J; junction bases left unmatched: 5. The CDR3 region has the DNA TGTGCCAGCAGCTTACCGGGACAGGGGGAGGAAAAACTGTTTTTT. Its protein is CASSLPGQGEEKLFF.

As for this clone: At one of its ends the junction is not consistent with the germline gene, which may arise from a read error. The CDR3 loop is CASSQDSGTSSDNEQFF. In DNA, the CDR3 is TGCGCCAGCAGCCAAGATTCCGGGACTAGCTCCGACAATGAGCAGTTCTTC. The J gene is TRBJ2-1, the V gene TRBV4-3, with 9 nucleotides matching TRBD2. The CDR3 totals 17 residues. Per germline, CDR1 LGHNA and CDR2 YSLEER.

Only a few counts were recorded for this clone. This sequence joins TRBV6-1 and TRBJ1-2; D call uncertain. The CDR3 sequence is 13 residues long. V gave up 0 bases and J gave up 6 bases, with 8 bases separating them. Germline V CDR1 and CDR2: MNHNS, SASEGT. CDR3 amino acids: CASSEAPGNGYTF. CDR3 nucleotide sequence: TGTGCCAGCAGTGAAGCGCCTGGGAATGGCTACACCTTC.

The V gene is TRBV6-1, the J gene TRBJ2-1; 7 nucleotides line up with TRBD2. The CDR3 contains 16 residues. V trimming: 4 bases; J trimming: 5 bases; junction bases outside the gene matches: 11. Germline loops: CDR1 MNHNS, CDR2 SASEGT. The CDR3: CASSARRAGVNNEQFF. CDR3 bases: TGTGCCAGCAGTGCCCGAAGGGCGGGAGTGAACAATGAGCAGTTCTTC.

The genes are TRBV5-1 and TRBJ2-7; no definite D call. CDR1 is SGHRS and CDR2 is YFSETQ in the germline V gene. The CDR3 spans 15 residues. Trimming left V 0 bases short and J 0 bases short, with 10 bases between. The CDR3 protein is CASSLGRFDSYEQYF. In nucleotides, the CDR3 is TGCGCCAGCAGCTTGGGCAGGTTTGACTCCTACGAGCAGTACTTC.

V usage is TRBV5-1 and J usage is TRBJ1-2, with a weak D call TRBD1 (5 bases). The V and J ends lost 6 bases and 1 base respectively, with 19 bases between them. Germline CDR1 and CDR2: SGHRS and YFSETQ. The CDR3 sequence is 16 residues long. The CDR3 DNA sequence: TGCGCCAGCACCGCAGATACGACGGGGCGTAACTATGGCTACACCTTC. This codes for CASTADTTGRNYGYTF.